The rows below give T cell receptor beta chains drawn from one sample of a study of T cells in Graves' hyperthyroidism and ophthalmopathy. TCRdb analysed the multiplex PCR reads with MiXCR anew, one entry per CDR3 protein. The sample has fewer than 450,000 distinct CDR3 sequences, about 18% seen once; the top ten hold almost 35%. Sample: blood. These receptors all stem from a woman aged 25-40 years with Graves' hyperthyroidism that later progressed to Graves' ophthalmopathy. The CDR3 runs from the conserved cysteine through the conserved F or W. The order of the fields is J gene, clone size, V gene, D gene, CDR3 protein, CDR3 DNA. A D gene is named only where the DNA matches it firmly. Clone size, where shown, is once, few, many, or a class for clones that have expanded.

>TRBJ2-7|many|TRBV7-8|-
CASSLLFEQYF
TGTGCCAGCAGCTTATTGTTCGAGCAGTACTTC
>TRBJ1-2|once|TRBV3-1|-
CASSQDNRLYYGYTF
TGTGCCAGCAGCCAAGACAACAGACTTTACTATGGCTACACCTTC
>TRBJ1-2|-|TRBV5-1|-
CASSWTGALQGYTF
TGCGCCAGCAGCTGGACGGGCGCTTTACAGGGCTACACCTTC
>TRBJ2-1|many|TRBV3-1|TRBD1
CASSLMGQGAIEQFF
TGTGCCAGCAGCCTCATGGGACAGGGGGCCATTGAGCAGTTCTTC
>TRBJ1-2|few|TRBV9|-
CASRTGLGPAKGGYTF
TGTGCCAGCAGGACGGGGTTAGGTCCTGCCAAAGGTGGCTACACCTTC
>TRBJ1-6|-|TRBV25-1|-
CASSELGGSSYNSPLHF
TGTGCCAGCAGTGAATTAGGCGGAAGCTCCTATAATTCACCCCTCCACTTT
>TRBJ2-7|many|TRBV2|TRBD1
CASFRVWDSTYEQYF
TGTGCCAGCTTTAGGGTATGGGACAGTACCTACGAGCAGTACTTC
>TRBJ2-3|many|TRBV30|-
CAWKEPQTYTDTQYF
TGTGCCTGGAAGGAGCCCCAGACCTACACAGATACGCAGTATTTT
>TRBJ1-5|many|TRBV12-3/TRBV12-4|-
CASSFEQDQPQHF
TGTGCCAGCAGTTTCGAACAGGATCAGCCCCAGCATTTT
>TRBJ2-1|few|TRBV7-2|TRBD2
CASSPPGGSYNEQFF
TGTGCCAGCAGCCCCCCGGGGGGCTCCTACAATGAGCAGTTCTTC
>TRBJ2-1|once|TRBV2|TRBD2
CASRSSGLAGDEQFF
TGTGCCAGCAGATCTTCGGGACTAGCGGGAGATGAGCAGTTCTTC
>TRBJ1-5|few|TRBV28|TRBD1
CASSLSTGSRQPQHF
TGTGCCAGCAGTTTATCGACAGGGTCTAGGCAGCCCCAGCATTTT
>TRBJ1-1|-|TRBV12-3/TRBV12-4|-
CASSLAGPSGTEAFF
TGTGCCAGCAGTTTAGCGGGGCCCTCGGGCACTGAAGCTTTCTTT
>TRBJ2-5|-|TRBV11-3|-
CASSLLTQYF
TGTGCCAGCAGCTTACTGACCCAGTACTTC
>TRBJ1-1|many|TRBV30|-
CAWSVHGGTEAFF
TGTGCCTGGAGTGTACACGGGGGCACTGAAGCTTTCTTT
>TRBJ2-1|-|TRBV6-1|TRBD2
CASSRLAVYNEQFF
TGTGCCAGCAGTCGGCTAGCGGTATACAATGAGCAGTTCTTC
>TRBJ2-5|-|TRBV2|TRBD2
CASGGGTGGETQYF
TGTGCCAGCGGGGGAGGGACCGGGGGAGAGACCCAGTACTTC
>TRBJ2-7|few|TRBV19|-
CASSSFGGPYEQYF
TGTGCCAGTAGTAGTTTCGGGGGACCCTACGAGCAGTACTTC